This T cell receptor (beta chain) was captured in a study of shared clonotypes between healthy human individuals. Notes on the study in general: Lower generation probabilities were found for non-shared clonotypes than for those shared by all four donors.

Details on this clone: Its antigen is undetermined.

From CD4+ cells came CD45RA+ naive and CD45RA-negative memory subsets. An approximately 210 ng quantity of DNA, 30,000 to 35,000 T cell genomes, went into the sorted-subset replicate PCRs. Only in-frame clones appear in the TCRdb table, and some are missing; sequencing was by immunoSEQ multiplex PCR. The table shows over 2 million clones, with roughly 94% occurring only once. Input material: naive CD4+ T cells sorted from blood. Sample subset: CD45RA+ positively selected. The clonotype comes from a man younger than 35 in good health.

CDR3 loop: CAAARGAWNTEAFF. In DNA, the CDR3 is TGTGCCGCAGCGAGGGGGGCCTGGAACACTGAAGCTTTCTTT. This chain uses TRBV6-5 with TRBJ1-1, with D tentatively TRBD1 (6 bases). Germline lookup yields CDR1 MNHEY and CDR2 SVGAGI. The CDR3 length is 14 residues. Trimming took 11 bases from V and 1 from J, leaving 17 bases between them.